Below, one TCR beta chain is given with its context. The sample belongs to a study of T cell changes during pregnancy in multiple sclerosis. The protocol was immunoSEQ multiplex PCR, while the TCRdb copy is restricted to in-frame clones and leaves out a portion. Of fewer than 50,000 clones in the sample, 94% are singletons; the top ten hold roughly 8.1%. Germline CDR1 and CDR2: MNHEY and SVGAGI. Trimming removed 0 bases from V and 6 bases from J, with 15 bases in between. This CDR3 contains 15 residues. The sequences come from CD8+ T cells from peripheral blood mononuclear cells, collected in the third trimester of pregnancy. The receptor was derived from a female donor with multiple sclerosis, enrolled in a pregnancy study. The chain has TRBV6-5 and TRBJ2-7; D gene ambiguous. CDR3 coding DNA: TGTGCCAGCAGTTACTCCAGGCGCACTGGCCTCGAGCAGTACTTC. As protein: CASSYSRRTGLEQYF.